The next 27 T cell receptor beta chains were all read from a single sample in a study of CD4 T cell repertoires in COVID-19. No culture step preceded sequencing of the ex vivo isolated memory T cells. Measured with immunoSEQ multiplex PCR; TCRdb has only the in-frame clones, and not every one. The sample holds about 22,000 clones, roughly 91% seen once. The specimen was central memory CD4+ T cells from blood, collected before the COVID-19 pandemic. These receptors were taken from a human donor who had COVID-19.

This chain uses TRBV6-1 with TRBJ1-6; D may be TRBD1 (5 bases). Between the trimmed V and J ends, which lost 3 bases and 9 bases, there was a span of 9 bases. There are 13 residues in the CDR3. Germline-derived CDR1 and CDR2 are MNHNS and SASEGT. The CDR3 bases are TGTGCCAGCAGTGATCCGGGGGGTTCACCCCTCCACTTT. This sequence encodes CASSDPGGSPLHF.

The chain uses TRBV4-1 and TRBJ1-1; D gene unclear. V was cut by 4 bases and J by 0 bases, with 12 bases left in between. CDR3 length: 15 residues. The germline V gene encodes CDR1 MGHRA and CDR2 YSYEKL. The CDR3 region is CASSLPSALNTEAFF. The CDR3 nucleotides are TGCGCCAGCAGCCTCCCCAGCGCCTTGAACACTGAAGCTTTCTTT.

The chain employs TRBV7-2 and TRBJ2-7, with D perhaps matching TRBD2 (6 bases). Trimming shortened V by 7 bases and J by 1 base, and 14 bases separated the two germline ends. The germline gives CDR1 SGHTA, CDR2 FQGNSA. There are 14 residues in the CDR3. For the CDR3, the DNA is TGTGCCAGCAATTTAGGCCGGGGGTCCTACGAGCAGTACTTC. This encodes CASNLGRGSYEQYF.

The chain couples TRBV19 to TRBJ2-5; possibly TRBD1 for D (5 bases). V was cut by 4 bases and J by 5 bases, with 11 bases left in between. This CDR3 contains 13 residues. Germline V gene data show CDR1 as LNHDA and CDR2 as SQIVND (reference sequence). This chain's CDR3 is CASSSPGLETQYF. For the CDR3, the DNA is TGTGCCAGTAGTAGTCCAGGGTTGGAGACCCAGTACTTC. The full variable domain, its missing parts supplied by reference TRBV19 and TRBJ2-5, is DGGITQSPKYLFRKEGQNVTLSCEQNLNHDAMYWYRQDPGQGLRLIYYSQIVNDFQKGDIAEGYSVSREKKESFPLTVTSAQKNPTAFYLCASSSPGLETQYFGPGTRLLVL.

This chain uses TRBV5-1 with TRBJ1-1; unclear D gene. CDR3 size: 11 residues. Germline V gene sequence: CDR1 SGHRS, CDR2 YFSETQ. V was shortened by 3 bases and J by 11 bases, with 11 bases between the two germline ends. This CDR3 is CASSWGAEAFF. The DNA of the CDR3 is TGCGCCAGCAGCTGGGGAGCAGAGGCTTTCTTT.

The rearrangement joins TRBV5-1 to TRBJ1-2; a weak D match, TRBD1 (6 bases). Looked up from germline, CDR1 is SGHRS and CDR2 is YFSETQ. The CDR3 length is 15 residues. V lost 4 bases and J 4 bases, leaving 17 bases between the germline ends. CDR3 loop: CASSDSIGQSYGYTF. The CDR3 nucleotides are TGCGCCAGCAGCGATAGCATCGGACAGAGCTATGGCTACACCTTC.

The CDR3 DNA sequence: TGCGCCAGCAGTGGACAATTCGGGCGGGATTCCTACGAGCAGTACTTC. Amino acids: CASSGQFGRDSYEQYF. This rearrangement joins TRBV10-1 to TRBJ2-7; weak D call: TRBD2 (6 bases). V shed 4 bases and J shed 1 base, with 17 bases lying between them. CDR3 length: 16 amino acids. Per germline, CDR1 WNHNN and CDR2 SYGVQD (reference sequence).

The rearrangement joins TRBV2 to TRBJ2-7; 10 bases align to TRBD2. The CDR3 sequence is 14 residues long. CDR1 is SNHLY and CDR2 is FYNNEI in the germline V gene. Trimming removed 6 bases from V and 0 bases from J; junction bases left unmatched: 2. CDR3 in DNA: TGTGCCAGCAGCGGACTAGCGGCCTCCTACGAGCAGTACTTC. Translated, it gives CASSGLAASYEQYF.

This rearrangement joins TRBV28 to TRBJ1-4; D remains unclear. Trimming pared 2 bases from V and 8 bases from J, leaving 15 bases between. This CDR3 region has 15 residues. Germline-derived CDR1 and CDR2 are MDHEN and SYDVKM. CDR3 nucleotides: TGTGCCAGCAGTTTAGGATCCACACGGGAAGAAAAACTGTTTTTT. This sequence encodes CASSLGSTREEKLFF.

V is TRBV25-1 and J is TRBJ1-4, with 12 bases matching TRBD1. The V gene end was trimmed by 3 bases and the J gene end by 10 bases; junction bases not matched to a gene: 6. This CDR3 region has 15 residues. CDR1 is MGHDK, CDR2 SYGVNS, per germline. The CDR3 nucleotides read TGTGCCAGCAGTGACTCCGGGACAGGGGGCGTAAAACTGTTTTTT. Translating gives CASSDSGTGGVKLFF.

J is TRBJ1-1 and V is TRBV2, with TRBD1 matching over 8 bases. The CDR3 covers 16 residues. Germline CDR1 reads SNHLY; CDR2 reads FYNNEI. V was clipped by 1 base and J by 6 bases; unmatched bases: 10. CDR3 amino acids: CASSEGHLTGGAEAFF. DNA of the CDR3: TGTGCCAGCAGTGAAGGACACCTTACAGGGGGGGCTGAAGCTTTCTTT.

V usage is TRBV6-4 and J usage is TRBJ1-6; D gene uncertain. CDR1 and CDR2 (germline): MRHNA, SNTAGT. The CDR3 is made up of 13 amino acids. V lost 6 bases, J lost 10 bases, and 13 bases lay in between. The CDR3 DNA follows: TGTGCCAGCAGGAAGATAGTAGAGTCACCCCTCCACTTT. Translation gives CASRKIVESPLHF.

The V gene is TRBV5-1, the J gene TRBJ1-2; TRBD1 agrees at 7 bases. The germline gives CDR1 SGHRS, CDR2 YFSETQ. V dropped 4 bases and J dropped 8; count of bases not matched to a gene: 11. The CDR3 covers 14 residues. The CDR3 region is CASSPPLDRPGYTF. Written as DNA, the CDR3 is TGCGCCAGCAGCCCGCCCTTGGACAGGCCGGGCTACACCTTC.

V and J are TRBV27 and TRBJ2-1; TRBD1 is a possible D gene (5 bases). V lost 7 bases and J 4 bases, leaving 11 bases between the germline ends. The CDR3 sequence is 13 residues long. The germline V gene encodes CDR1 MNHEY and CDR2 SMNVEV (reference sequence). This CDR3 reads CASTGPLYNEQFF. The DNA for the CDR3 is TGTGCCAGCACAGGGCCACTTTACAATGAGCAGTTCTTC.

This clone was seen a single time. The gene calls are TRBV6-6 and TRBJ1-1, with TRBD1 as a possible D gene (5 bases). CDR1 and CDR2 (germline): MNHNY, SVGAGI (reference sequence). The CDR3 length is 15 residues. V was clipped by 7 bases and J by 4 bases, with 19 bases between them. CDR3 sequence: CASTKPLGAGTEAFF. The CDR3, as DNA: TGTGCCAGCACCAAACCCCTAGGGGCAGGCACTGAAGCTTTCTTT.

This clone was seen more than once but under ten times. V usage is TRBV2 and J usage is TRBJ1-3, with 9 bases aligning to TRBD1. The CDR3 has 15 residues. Germline lookup yields CDR1 SNHLY and CDR2 FYNNEI. Trimming cost V 7 bases and J 7 bases; bases outside gene matches: 11. The CDR3 DNA follows: TGTGCCAGCATACCCGGACAGGGGTTGTCTAACACCATATATTTT. This sequence encodes CASIPGQGLSNTIYF.

This clone was observed a handful of times. The gene calls are TRBV29-1 and TRBJ1-2, with 12 bases lining up with TRBD1. This CDR3 region has 12 residues. Per the germline V gene, CDR1 is SQVTM and CDR2 is ANQGSEA. The junction had 4 bases not matched to a gene; V was cut back by 6 bases and J by 8 bases. The CDR3 protein is CSVGDRGRGYTF. The CDR3 nucleotides are TGCAGCGTGGGGGACAGGGGGCGAGGCTACACCTTC.

V usage is TRBV10-3 and J usage is TRBJ2-1; 7 bases are shared with TRBD2. The CDR3 length is 14 residues. The trim removed 4 bases at V and 5 bases at J, leaving 5 bases unmatched. Germline V lookup: CDR1 ENHRY, CDR2 SYGVKD. The CDR3, as DNA: TGTGCCATCAGTGGAAGACTAGCAGACAATGAGCAGTTCTTC. Translated: CAISGRLADNEQFF.

The chain recombines TRBV19 with TRBJ2-3; D possibly corresponds to TRBD1 (5 bases). This CDR3 spans 13 amino acids. The germline CDR1 and CDR2 sequences are LNHDA and SQIVND (reference sequence). Trimming took off 5 bases at V and 4 bases at J, with 10 bases between the two ends. CDR3 nucleotide sequence: TGTGCCAGTAGTCCAGGGTTCCCAGATACGCAGTATTTT. It encodes CASSPGFPDTQYF. Complete variable domain (other parts from reference TRBV19 and TRBJ2-3): DGGITQSPKYLFRKEGQNVTLSCEQNLNHDAMYWYRQDPGQGLRLIYYSQIVNDFQKGDIAEGYSVSREKKESFPLTVTSAQKNPTAFYLCASSPGFPDTQYFGPGTRLTVL.

The chain has TRBV5-1 and TRBJ1-1; D gene ambiguous. Trimming removed 2 bases from V and 1 base from J, with 12 bases in between. Germline V gene sequence: CDR1 SGHRS, CDR2 YFSETQ. This CDR3 is 15 amino acids long. The CDR3 DNA reads as TGCGCCAGCAGCTTCGGAGGGAATACGAACACTGAAGCTTTCTTT. This sequence encodes CASSFGGNTNTEAFF.

This chain joins TRBV6-1 and TRBJ1-2; the match to TRBD1 covers 8 bases. CDR3 size: 14 residues. Unmatched junction bases numbered 11, after V lost 6 bases and J lost 8 bases. CDR1 MNHNS and CDR2 SASEGT come from the germline V gene. The CDR3 sequence is CASSLESGGEGYTF. The CDR3 nucleotides are TGTGCCAGCAGCCTCGAATCAGGGGGCGAGGGCTACACCTTC.

This rearrangement joins TRBV5-1 to TRBJ1-2; perhaps TRBD1 as D (5 bases). V lost 4 bases to trimming and J lost 6 bases, with 16 bases between them. The CDR3 loop spans 14 amino acids. CDR1 and CDR2 (germline): SGHRS, YFSETQ. CDR3 DNA: TGCGCCAGCAGCATACGGGGGACTGAGGATGGCTACACCTTC. It encodes CASSIRGTEDGYTF.

To note about this clone: Within the sample, other DNA sequences also encode this same CDR3. The chain joins TRBV19 to TRBJ1-2; 10 bases are shared with TRBD1. This CDR3 contains 16 residues. V was pared by 5 bases and J by 3 bases, with 9 bases of the junction left unmatched. The germline CDR1 and CDR2 sequences are LNHDA and SQIVND (reference sequence). CDR3 loop: CASSPLGDRGDYGYTF. CDR3 coding DNA: TGTGCCAGTAGTCCCCTTGGGGACAGGGGTGACTATGGCTACACCTTC.

The CDR3 reads CASEFETSGNGGELFF. The CDR3 DNA follows: TGTGCCAGCGAGTTTGAGACTAGCGGGAACGGCGGGGAGCTGTTTTTT. The chain links TRBV2 to TRBJ2-2; TRBD2 agrees at 11 bases. V lost 8 bases to trimming and J lost 7 bases; unmatched junction nucleotides: 12. Germline CDR1 SNHLY, CDR2 FYNNEI. This CDR3 has 16 amino acids.

V usage is TRBV6-5 and J usage is TRBJ1-4; no clear D. The CDR3 contains 13 residues. CDR1 is MNHEY and CDR2 is SVGAGI in the germline V gene. Deletions cut 2 bases from V and 5 bases from J, with 6 bases between. The DNA of the CDR3 is TGTGCCAGCAGTTACGACGGGAATGAAAAACTGTTTTTT. Its protein is CASSYDGNEKLFF.

The genes are TRBV5-6 and TRBJ2-2, with a weak D call TRBD2 (5 bases). Trimming took 4 bases from V and 0 from J, leaving 13 bases between them. The CDR3 has 16 amino acids. From germline, CDR1 is SGHDT and CDR2 YYEEEE. The CDR3 nucleotides read TGTGCCAGCAGCGCCCTAACTAGAGCGAACACCGGGGAGCTGTTTTTT. As protein: CASSALTRANTGELFF.

This clone was detected only once. The same CDR3 also results from other DNA sequences found in this sample. The chain carries TRBV6-5 and TRBJ2-7, with 10 bases lining up with TRBD1. The V and J ends lost 2 bases and 1 base, in that order; junction bases with no gene match: 5. The germline gives CDR1 MNHEY, CDR2 SVGAGI. The CDR3 covers 16 residues. CDR3 residues: CASSYGTGALSYEQYF. The DNA for the CDR3 is TGTGCCAGCAGTTACGGGACAGGGGCGTTATCCTACGAGCAGTACTTC.